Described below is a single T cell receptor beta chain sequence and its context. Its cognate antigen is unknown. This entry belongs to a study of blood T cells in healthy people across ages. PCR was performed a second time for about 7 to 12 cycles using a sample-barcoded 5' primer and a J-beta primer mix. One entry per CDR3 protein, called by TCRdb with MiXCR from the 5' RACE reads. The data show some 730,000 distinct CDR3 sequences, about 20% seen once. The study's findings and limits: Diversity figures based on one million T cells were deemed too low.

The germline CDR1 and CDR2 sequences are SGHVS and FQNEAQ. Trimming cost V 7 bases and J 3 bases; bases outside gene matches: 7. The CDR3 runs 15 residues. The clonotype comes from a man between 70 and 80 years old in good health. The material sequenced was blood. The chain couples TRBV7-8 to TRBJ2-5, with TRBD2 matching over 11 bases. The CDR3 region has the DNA TGTGCCAGCACCCGACTAGCGGGGACAGAAGAGACCCAGTACTTC. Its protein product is CASTRLAGTEETQYF.